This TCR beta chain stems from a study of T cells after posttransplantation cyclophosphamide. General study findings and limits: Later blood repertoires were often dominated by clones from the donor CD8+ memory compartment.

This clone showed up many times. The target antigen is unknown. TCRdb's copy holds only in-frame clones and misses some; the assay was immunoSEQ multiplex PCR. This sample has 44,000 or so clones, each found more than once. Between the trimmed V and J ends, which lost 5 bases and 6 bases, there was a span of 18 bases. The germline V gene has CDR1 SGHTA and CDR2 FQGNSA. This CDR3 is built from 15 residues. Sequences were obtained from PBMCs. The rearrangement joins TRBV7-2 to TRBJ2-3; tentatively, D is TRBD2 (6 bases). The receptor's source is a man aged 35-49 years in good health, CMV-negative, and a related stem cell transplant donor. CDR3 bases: TGTGCCAGCAGCCCAATAGCGGACTTGGCGGATACGCAGTATTTT. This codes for CASSPIADLADTQYF.